The TCR beta chain described here comes from a study of blood T cell repertoires in COVID-19. Study overall: COVID-19 samples collected from the United States, Italy and Spain covered acute and convalescent phases.

Patients in Seattle were enrolled during active infection, then followed longitudinally. The V end lost 2 bases, the J end lost 6 bases, and 20 bases lay between the germline ends. Germline CDR1 is SGHTA and CDR2 is FQGNSA. This CDR3 spans 17 amino acids. The assay was immunoSEQ multiplex PCR, and TCRdb's table has in-frame clones only and misses some. Found here are roughly 410,000 clones, 89% of them singletons; the top ten hold about 1.6%. The TCR originated in a woman between 40 and 55 years old with COVID-19, enrolled during active disease. The V call is TRBV7-2, the J call TRBJ2-1; D is undetermined. The material sequenced was peripheral blood. The CDR3 here is CASSLTIVPVRFNEQFF. DNA of the CDR3: TGTGCCAGCAGCTTAACGATCGTCCCAGTCCGATTCAATGAGCAGTTCTTC.